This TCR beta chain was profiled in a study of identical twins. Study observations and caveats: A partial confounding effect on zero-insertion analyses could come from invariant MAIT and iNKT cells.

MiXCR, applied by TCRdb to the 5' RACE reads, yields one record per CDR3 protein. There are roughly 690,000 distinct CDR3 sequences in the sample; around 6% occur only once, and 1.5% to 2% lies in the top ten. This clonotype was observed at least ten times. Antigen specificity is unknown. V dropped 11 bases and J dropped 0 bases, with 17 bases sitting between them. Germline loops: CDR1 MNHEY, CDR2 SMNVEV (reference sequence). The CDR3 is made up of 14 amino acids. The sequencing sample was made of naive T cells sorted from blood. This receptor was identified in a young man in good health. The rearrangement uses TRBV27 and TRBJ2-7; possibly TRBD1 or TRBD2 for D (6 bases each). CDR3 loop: CASSTGAHSYEQYF. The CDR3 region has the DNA TGTGCCTCCTCAACGGGGGCCCACTCCTACGAGCAGTACTTC.